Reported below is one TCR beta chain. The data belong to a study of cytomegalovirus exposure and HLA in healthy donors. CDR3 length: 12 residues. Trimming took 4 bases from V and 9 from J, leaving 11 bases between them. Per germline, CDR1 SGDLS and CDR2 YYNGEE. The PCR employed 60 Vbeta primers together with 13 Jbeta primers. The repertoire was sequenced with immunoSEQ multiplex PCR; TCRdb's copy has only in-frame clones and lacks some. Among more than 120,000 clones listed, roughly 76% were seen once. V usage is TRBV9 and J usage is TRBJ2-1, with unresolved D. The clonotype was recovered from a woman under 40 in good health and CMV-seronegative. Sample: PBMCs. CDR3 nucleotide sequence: TGTGCCAGCAGCACACGTTCGGGTGAGCAGTTCTTC. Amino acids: CASSTRSGEQFF.